A selection of T cell receptor beta chains follows, all from one sample in a study of shared clonotypes between healthy human individuals. Profiled with immunoSEQ multiplex PCR; TCRdb holds only in-frame clones, not every one. The sample shows roughly 2.1 million clones, under 95% of them seen only once. What was sequenced was naive CD8+ T cells from PBMCs. These TCRs come from a man between 18 and 35 years old in good health. Some clones in this sample may be carry-over from other donors' samples. The CDR3 runs from the conserved cysteine through the conserved F or W. Each record gives: D gene, J gene, clone size, V gene, CDR3 DNA, CDR3 protein. D genes are given only for firm matches. The size of a clone is reported for some rows only, either as once, few or many, or as a class for expanded clones.

D gene: -
J gene: TRBJ2-7
clone size: once
V gene: TRBV7-6
CDR3 DNA: TGTGCCAGCAGCTTACCGCAGGGGGAGCAGTACTTC
CDR3 protein: CASSLPQGEQYF

D gene: TRBD2
J gene: TRBJ2-1
clone size: -
V gene: TRBV27
CDR3 DNA: TGTGCCAGCAGGTTAGCGGGAGGGCCGTGGTACAATGAGCAGTTCTTC
CDR3 protein: CASRLAGGPWYNEQFF

D gene: TRBD2
J gene: TRBJ2-2
clone size: -
V gene: TRBV10-3
CDR3 DNA: TGTGCCGCCTCGGGGGGTCTAGGAACCGGGGAGCTGTTTTTT
CDR3 protein: CAASGGLGTGELFF

D gene: -
J gene: TRBJ2-7
clone size: -
V gene: TRBV7-8
CDR3 DNA: TGTGCCAGCAGCTTAAGCGTCGAAGGTATCGGGCACGAGCAGTACTTC
CDR3 protein: CASSLSVEGIGHEQYF

D gene: -
J gene: TRBJ2-5
clone size: -
V gene: TRBV14
CDR3 DNA: TGTGCCAGCAGCCCCTTCCGAGGGGGACAAGAGACCCAGTACTTC
CDR3 protein: CASSPFRGGQETQYF

D gene: TRBD2
J gene: TRBJ2-4
clone size: -
V gene: TRBV7-8
CDR3 DNA: TGTGCCAGCAGCCCGGGACTAGCGGGAGCCAAAAACATTCAGTACTTC
CDR3 protein: CASSPGLAGAKNIQYF

D gene: -
J gene: TRBJ1-4
clone size: -
V gene: TRBV6-6
CDR3 DNA: TGTGCCAGCAGTTTGTATTCAGGGTCTCCTAATGAAAAACTGTTTTTT
CDR3 protein: CASSLYSGSPNEKLFF

D gene: TRBD2
J gene: TRBJ2-1
clone size: -
V gene: TRBV7-9
CDR3 DNA: TGTGCCAGCAGCCCTAGCGGGAATGAGCAGTTCTTC
CDR3 protein: CASSPSGNEQFF

D gene: -
J gene: TRBJ2-7
clone size: -
V gene: TRBV7-9
CDR3 DNA: TGTGCCAGCATCCCCATGGACCCCTACGAGCAGTACTTC
CDR3 protein: CASIPMDPYEQYF

D gene: -
J gene: TRBJ2-2
clone size: few
V gene: TRBV11-2
CDR3 DNA: TGTGCCAGCAGCCGCCAGCGGGTAGACACCGGGGAGCTGTTTTTT
CDR3 protein: CASSRQRVDTGELFF

D gene: -
J gene: TRBJ2-2
clone size: once
V gene: TRBV7-9
CDR3 DNA: TGTGCCAGCCGCGGGGTCGGGCCCGCGACGGGTACCGGGGAGCTGTTTTTT
CDR3 protein: CASRGVGPATGTGELFF

D gene: TRBD1
J gene: TRBJ2-3
clone size: -
V gene: TRBV7-9
CDR3 DNA: TGTGCCAGCAGCTCGGACAGGGATTTGACAGATACGCAGTATTTT
CDR3 protein: CASSSDRDLTDTQYF

D gene: TRBD1
J gene: TRBJ2-1
clone size: -
V gene: TRBV27
CDR3 DNA: TGTGCCAGCAGACCTTCAGGGGGTCGGGTTTCTAGCTCCTACAATGAGCAGTTCTTC
CDR3 protein: CASRPSGGRVSSSYNEQFF

D gene: -
J gene: TRBJ1-4
clone size: -
V gene: TRBV2
CDR3 DNA: TGTGCCAGCAGTGAAGTTGGCCAGTTAATGACACTGTTTTTT
CDR3 protein: CASSEVGQLMTLFF

D gene: -
J gene: TRBJ2-1
clone size: -
V gene: TRBV27
CDR3 DNA: TGTGCCAGCAGTTGGGGGGTTGATCAATACAATGAGCAGTTCTTC
CDR3 protein: CASSWGVDQYNEQFF

D gene: -
J gene: TRBJ1-2
clone size: once
V gene: TRBV9
CDR3 DNA: TGTGCCAGCAGCGTAGAAGGTCTTGCGGGATACTATGGCTACACCTTC
CDR3 protein: CASSVEGLAGYYGYTF

D gene: -
J gene: TRBJ2-1
clone size: -
V gene: TRBV28
CDR3 DNA: TGTGCCAGCAGCACTACAACATACCCATACAATGAGCAGTTCTTC
CDR3 protein: CASSTTTYPYNEQFF

D gene: -
J gene: TRBJ2-2
clone size: -
V gene: TRBV6-5
CDR3 DNA: TGTGCCAGCAGGGCTACGCCATTAGTCGGGGAGCTGTTTTTT
CDR3 protein: CASRATPLVGELFF

D gene: TRBD2
J gene: TRBJ2-1
clone size: -
V gene: TRBV4-2
CDR3 DNA: TGTGCCAGCAGCCAGGCACTAGCGGGAGCTCCCAATGAGCAGTTCTTC
CDR3 protein: CASSQALAGAPNEQFF

D gene: -
J gene: TRBJ1-2
clone size: -
V gene: TRBV2
CDR3 DNA: TGTGCCAGCAGTTACCGGGACCGATCGCTTTCCGGGGGGGGCTACACCTTC
CDR3 protein: CASSYRDRSLSGGGYTF

D gene: TRBD1
J gene: TRBJ2-5
clone size: -
V gene: TRBV29-1
CDR3 DNA: TGCAGCGTAGAAGGACCGTGGGACAGGGGATTGGAGACCCAGTACTTC
CDR3 protein: CSVEGPWDRGLETQYF

D gene: TRBD2
J gene: TRBJ2-7
clone size: once
V gene: TRBV6-6
CDR3 DNA: TGTGCCAGCAGCCTACCCAGCGGGAGCTACGAGCAGTACTTC
CDR3 protein: CASSLPSGSYEQYF

D gene: -
J gene: TRBJ2-7
clone size: -
V gene: TRBV27
CDR3 DNA: TGTGCCAGCAGTTTCGGCGCCCGGTACGAGCAGTACTTC
CDR3 protein: CASSFGARYEQYF

D gene: -
J gene: TRBJ1-5
clone size: -
V gene: TRBV9
CDR3 DNA: TGTGCCAGCAGCGTCGAGGGGGTTCAGCCCCAGCATTTT
CDR3 protein: CASSVEGVQPQHF

D gene: TRBD2
J gene: TRBJ2-7
clone size: -
V gene: TRBV7-9
CDR3 DNA: TGTGCCAGCAGCTTAGTTAGGGCTAGCGGGAGCTACGAGCAGTACTTC
CDR3 protein: CASSLVRASGSYEQYF

D gene: -
J gene: TRBJ2-1
clone size: -
V gene: TRBV9
CDR3 DNA: TGTGCCAGCAGCGTAGGGTTGGAGCAGTTCTTC
CDR3 protein: CASSVGLEQFF

D gene: -
J gene: TRBJ2-7
clone size: -
V gene: TRBV13
CDR3 DNA: TGTGCCAGCAGCGAGGGGACGGCCGATAAAGGGCACGAGCAGTACTTC
CDR3 protein: CASSEGTADKGHEQYF

D gene: -
J gene: TRBJ1-1
clone size: -
V gene: TRBV6-5
CDR3 DNA: TGTGCCAGCAGTTACCAGACAGGTCCGTTCGAAGCTTTCTTT
CDR3 protein: CASSYQTGPFEAFF

D gene: -
J gene: TRBJ1-2
clone size: -
V gene: TRBV27
CDR3 DNA: TGTGCCAGCAGTTTATATAGTGGCAGGGTTGGTGGCTACACCTTC
CDR3 protein: CASSLYSGRVGGYTF

D gene: TRBD1
J gene: TRBJ2-2
clone size: -
V gene: TRBV10-1
CDR3 DNA: TGCGCCAGCAGTCCGGACAGGATCGGGGAGCTGTTTTTT
CDR3 protein: CASSPDRIGELFF

D gene: -
J gene: TRBJ2-3
clone size: -
V gene: TRBV2
CDR3 DNA: TGTGCCAGCAGGGGAGAGACAGGCGCAGATACGCAGTATTTT
CDR3 protein: CASRGETGADTQYF

D gene: TRBD1
J gene: TRBJ2-5
clone size: -
V gene: TRBV9
CDR3 DNA: TGTGCCAGCAGCGGACGAACAGGGGCGGGTTATCAAGAGACCCAGTACTTC
CDR3 protein: CASSGRTGAGYQETQYF

D gene: -
J gene: TRBJ2-1
clone size: -
V gene: TRBV4-2
CDR3 DNA: TGTGCCAGCAGCCAAGTAGGGTTTAGGGATGAGCAGTTCTTC
CDR3 protein: CASSQVGFRDEQFF

D gene: -
J gene: TRBJ1-3
clone size: -
V gene: TRBV19
CDR3 DNA: TGTGCCAGTCGGGGGTGGGGACGCCAAGACTCTGGAAACACCATATATTTT
CDR3 protein: CASRGWGRQDSGNTIYF

D gene: TRBD1
J gene: TRBJ1-1
clone size: -
V gene: TRBV19
CDR3 DNA: TGTGCCAGTAGTAGATACATGGACAGGGGGCCCCTGAACACTGAAGCTTTCTTT
CDR3 protein: CASSRYMDRGPLNTEAFF

D gene: -
J gene: TRBJ2-4
clone size: -
V gene: TRBV19
CDR3 DNA: TGTGCCAGCGGGGACATACTAGCCAAAAACATTCAGTACTTC
CDR3 protein: CASGDILAKNIQYF

D gene: -
J gene: TRBJ2-7
clone size: -
V gene: TRBV7-8
CDR3 DNA: TGTGCCAGCAGCTTAAGGCCGGCGTCCTACGAGCAGTACTTC
CDR3 protein: CASSLRPASYEQYF

D gene: TRBD1
J gene: TRBJ2-7
clone size: once
V gene: TRBV7-6
CDR3 DNA: TGTGCCAGCAGCGAGACAGGGGTAAAAAGCTCCTACGAGCAGTACTTC
CDR3 protein: CASSETGVKSSYEQYF

D gene: -
J gene: TRBJ2-7
clone size: once
V gene: TRBV5-4
CDR3 DNA: TGTGCCAGCAGCTCGCCTAGCGAGGCGGGGGAGCAGTACTTC
CDR3 protein: CASSSPSEAGEQYF

D gene: TRBD1
J gene: TRBJ1-2
clone size: -
V gene: TRBV6-6
CDR3 DNA: TGTGCCAGCAGTACGAGCCGACAGGGGGCGCGAGGCTACACCTTC
CDR3 protein: CASSTSRQGARGYTF

D gene: -
J gene: TRBJ1-1
clone size: -
V gene: TRBV10-2
CDR3 DNA: TGCGCCAGCAGCATACAGGAGGGGGACACTGAAGCTTTCTTT
CDR3 protein: CASSIQEGDTEAFF

D gene: -
J gene: TRBJ2-5
clone size: -
V gene: TRBV27
CDR3 DNA: TGTGCCAGCAGTACGCGGACTGCCGAAGAGACCCAGTACTTC
CDR3 protein: CASSTRTAEETQYF

D gene: -
J gene: TRBJ2-7
clone size: -
V gene: TRBV5-6
CDR3 DNA: TGTGCCAGCAGCTTTGGGGTCCTGTACGAGCAGTACTTC
CDR3 protein: CASSFGVLYEQYF

D gene: TRBD1
J gene: TRBJ2-1
clone size: -
V gene: TRBV29-1
CDR3 DNA: TGCAGCGTCTCCGGGACAGGGGATCCTGACTACTCCTACAATGAGCAGTTCTTC
CDR3 protein: CSVSGTGDPDYSYNEQFF

D gene: TRBD2
J gene: TRBJ2-1
clone size: -
V gene: TRBV2
CDR3 DNA: TGTGCCAGCAGTGAAGGAACTAGCGGAATATACAATGAGCAGTTCTTC
CDR3 protein: CASSEGTSGIYNEQFF

D gene: -
J gene: TRBJ2-7
clone size: -
V gene: TRBV6-1
CDR3 DNA: TGTGCCAGCAGTCTGGGGCTGTACGAGCAGTACTTC
CDR3 protein: CASSLGLYEQYF

D gene: TRBD1
J gene: TRBJ2-2
clone size: -
V gene: TRBV7-9
CDR3 DNA: TGTGCCACGGACAGGGCCCCTAACACCGGGGAGCTGTTTTTT
CDR3 protein: CATDRAPNTGELFF

D gene: TRBD2
J gene: TRBJ2-7
clone size: -
V gene: TRBV5-4
CDR3 DNA: TGTGCCAGCAGCCCCGAACGTTGGACTAGCGGCTCCTACGAGCAGTACTTC
CDR3 protein: CASSPERWTSGSYEQYF

D gene: TRBD1
J gene: TRBJ2-7
clone size: once
V gene: TRBV5-1
CDR3 DNA: TGCGCCAGCAGCCACGGACAGGACTACGAGCAGTACTTC
CDR3 protein: CASSHGQDYEQYF

D gene: -
J gene: TRBJ1-1
clone size: -
V gene: TRBV27
CDR3 DNA: TGTGCCAGCAGTCTCACGCGGGGAGGCACTGAAGCTTTCTTT
CDR3 protein: CASSLTRGGTEAFF

D gene: -
J gene: TRBJ2-3
clone size: -
V gene: TRBV7-9
CDR3 DNA: TGTGCCAGCAGTGGGGGAGACGGCGGGATTAGCACAGATACGCAGTATTTT
CDR3 protein: CASSGGDGGISTDTQYF

D gene: TRBD2
J gene: TRBJ2-2
clone size: -
V gene: TRBV30
CDR3 DNA: TGTGCCTGGATATGGGGGACTAGCGGGAACACCGGGGAGCTGTTTTTT
CDR3 protein: CAWIWGTSGNTGELFF

D gene: -
J gene: TRBJ2-1
clone size: -
V gene: TRBV5-1
CDR3 DNA: TGCGCCAGCAGCTTGGCCACAGGAGGTTGGCTCTACAATGAGCAGTTCTTC
CDR3 protein: CASSLATGGWLYNEQFF

D gene: -
J gene: TRBJ2-7
clone size: once
V gene: TRBV28
CDR3 DNA: TGTGCCAGCAGTCCAGGGGCGAGGGCCAGAGCGCACGAGCAGTACTTC
CDR3 protein: CASSPGARARAHEQYF

D gene: -
J gene: TRBJ2-1
clone size: -
V gene: TRBV25-1
CDR3 DNA: TGTGCCAGCAGCGATACAGGGTCCTACAATGAGCAGTTCTTC
CDR3 protein: CASSDTGSYNEQFF

D gene: -
J gene: TRBJ1-1
clone size: once
V gene: TRBV5-4
CDR3 DNA: TGTGCCAGCAGCGACACACCGGATAAAGCTTTCTTT
CDR3 protein: CASSDTPDKAFF

D gene: -
J gene: TRBJ2-3
clone size: -
V gene: TRBV28
CDR3 DNA: TGTGCCAGCAGCCCGTTGACAGAGACTAGCACAGATACGCAGTATTTT
CDR3 protein: CASSPLTETSTDTQYF

D gene: TRBD2
J gene: TRBJ2-1
clone size: -
V gene: TRBV4-3
CDR3 DNA: TGCGCCAGCAGCCGAAACCTAGCGGGTAGTACCTACAATGAGCAGTTCTTC
CDR3 protein: CASSRNLAGSTYNEQFF

D gene: -
J gene: TRBJ2-7
clone size: -
V gene: TRBV27
CDR3 DNA: TGTGCCAGCAGCGCTAGACCGAACGAGCAGTACTTC
CDR3 protein: CASSARPNEQYF